These 8 T cell receptor beta chains were sequenced from one sample in a study of blood T cell repertoires in COVID-19. The assay was immunoSEQ multiplex PCR, and TCRdb's table has in-frame clones only and misses some. The table has 90,000 to 100,000 clones, 75% to 90% seen once. Sequencing input: peripheral blood. The source is a man older than 75 with acute or convalescent COVID-19.

In its sample, this clone was seen once. The V and J genes are TRBV28 and TRBJ2-2; a possible D gene is TRBD1 (6 bases). Germline V gives CDR1 MDHEN, CDR2 SYDVKM. Trimming took 11 bases from V and 0 from J, leaving 22 bases between them. This CDR3 region has 17 residues. CDR3 in DNA: TGTGCCTCAGGGACACTATACAGGGACCCGAACACCGGGGAGCTGTTTTTT. Translating gives CASGTLYRDPNTGELFF.

The gene calls are TRBV5-6 and TRBJ2-7, with 7 bases matching TRBD1. V dropped 1 base and J dropped 2; count of bases not matched to a gene: 6. The CDR3 covers 15 residues. Germline V lookup: CDR1 SGHDT, CDR2 YYEEEE. The CDR3 protein is CASSLRGLFPYEQYF. The CDR3 DNA follows: TGTGCCAGCAGCTTGAGGGGGCTATTTCCCTACGAGCAGTACTTC.

The chain combines TRBV29-1 with TRBJ1-4, with D uncertain. This CDR3 has 11 amino acids. From germline, CDR1 is SQVTM and CDR2 ANQGSEA. V gave up 8 bases and J gave up 7 bases, with 11 bases separating them. CDR3 nucleotides: TGCAGCTTCCGTAGCGGTGAAAAACTGTTTTTT. Protein sequence: CSFRSGEKLFF.

The chain has TRBV4-1 and TRBJ1-4; maybe TRBD1 (6 bases). The V gene's germline CDR1 is MGHRA and CDR2 YSYEKL. The CDR3 totals 15 residues. Deletions cut 5 bases from V and 5 bases from J, with 15 bases between. DNA of the CDR3: TGCGCCAGCAGCGATAGGACAGTCTCCAATGAAAAACTGTTTTTT. It codes for CASSDRTVSNEKLFF.

The V call is TRBV25-1, the J call TRBJ1-2; 7 nucleotides line up with TRBD1. Germline V lookup: CDR1 MGHDK, CDR2 SYGVNS. J was trimmed by 6 bases and V by 5 bases; bases with no gene match: 9. CDR3 length: 14 residues. The CDR3 here is CASSLPGQSNGYTF. The DNA of the CDR3 is TGTGCCAGCAGTTTACCGGGACAGTCAAATGGCTACACCTTC.

This chain uses TRBV5-4 with TRBJ2-1; 8 positions agree with TRBD2. This CDR3 spans 15 amino acids. CDR1 and CDR2 (germline): SGHNT, YYREEE (reference sequence). The junction had 6 bases not matched to a gene; V was cut back by 0 bases and J by 7 bases. In nucleotides, the CDR3 is TGTGCCAGCAGCTTGGCCGGGAGGGCCGAGAATGAGCAGTTCTTC. Its translation is CASSLAGRAENEQFF.

The chain carries TRBV5-1 and TRBJ2-1; TRBD2 matches at 10 bases. CDR1 is SGHRS, CDR2 YFSETQ, per germline. The CDR3 length is 15 residues. The J segment lost 9 bases and the V segment lost 0 bases, leaving 6 bases of the junction unmatched. CDR3 in amino acids: CASSLALAGAVEQFF. Here the CDR3 DNA reads TGCGCCAGCAGCTTGGCTCTAGCGGGAGCGGTTGAGCAGTTCTTC.

The chain couples TRBV19 to TRBJ2-1, with TRBD2 identical over 10 bases. From germline, CDR1 is LNHDA and CDR2 SQIVND (reference sequence). The CDR3 contains 18 residues. After removal of 3 bases from V and 0 bases from J, the junction contained 8 bases not matched to a gene. The CDR3, as DNA: TGTGCCAGTAGTATGATACAACTAGCGGGACTCTCCTACAATGAGCAGTTCTTC. This gives the protein CASSMIQLAGLSYNEQFF. Combining the CDR3 with reference TRBV19 and TRBJ2-1 gives the whole variable domain DGGITQSPKYLFRKEGQNVTLSCEQNLNHDAMYWYRQDPGQGLRLIYYSQIVNDFQKGDIAEGYSVSREKKESFPLTVTSAQKNPTAFYLCASSMIQLAGLSYNEQFFGPGTRLTVL.